Below, 14 T cell receptor beta chains from the same sample are listed, as sequenced in a study of blood T cell repertoires in COVID-19. Sequencing used immunoSEQ multiplex PCR; TCRdb keeps in-frame clones, though not all of them. The sample has around 330,000 clones, around 87% seen once. Sequencing was done on a sample of peripheral blood. The receptors derive from a woman between 45 and 60 years old with active or convalescent COVID-19.

The genes are TRBV19 and TRBJ1-5; D possibly corresponds to TRBD1 (6 bases). Trimming removed 7 bases at V and 3 bases at J, with 16 bases between. This CDR3 is built from 15 residues. In germline, CDR1 is LNHDA, CDR2 SQIVND (reference sequence). This CDR3 is CASMLDRGTNQPQHF. DNA for the CDR3: TGTGCCAGTATGCTGGACAGAGGAACCAATCAGCCCCAGCATTTT.

The rearrangement uses TRBV11-3 and TRBJ2-1; 13 bases agree with TRBD2. J gave up 8 bases and V 4 bases, and 8 bases lay outside the gene matches. CDR1 SGHNT and CDR2 YENEEA come from the germline V gene. This CDR3 spans 16 amino acids. The CDR3 nucleotides read TGTGCCAGCAGCTCCGGACTAGCGGGGGACCTGGATGAGCAGTTCTTC. This encodes CASSSGLAGDLDEQFF.

The rearrangement links TRBV5-1 to TRBJ2-7, with 9 nucleotides matching TRBD2. Trimming took 0 bases from V and 1 from J; bases not matched to a gene: 14. Per germline, CDR1 SGHRS and CDR2 YFSETQ. There are 19 residues in the CDR3. The CDR3 region has the DNA TGCGCCAGCAGCTTGGCTCGACCGCAAGGACTAGCGCGTTCCTACGAGCAGTACTTC. Protein product: CASSLARPQGLARSYEQYF.

This clone was counted once. The chain joins TRBV7-3 to TRBJ2-1, with TRBD2 identical over 12 bases. Germline CDR1 SGHTA, CDR2 FQGTGA. Unmatched junction bases numbered 15, after V lost 2 bases and J lost 1 base. CDR3 length equals 21 residues. The chain's CDR3 is CASSLFPSGRAGLMSYNEQFF. CDR3 nucleotide sequence: TGTGCCAGCAGCTTATTCCCTAGCGGGAGGGCAGGCCTGATGTCCTACAATGAGCAGTTCTTC.

The chain has TRBV12-3 or TRBV12-4 and TRBJ2-5, with a tentative D call TRBD1 (6 bases). Deletions cut 1 base from V and 5 bases from J, with 8 bases between. This CDR3 is 13 amino acids long. The CDR3, as DNA: TGTGCCAGCAGTTTAGGGCAGGGGGAGACCCAGTACTTC. Translated: CASSLGQGETQYF.

This sequence joins TRBV7-2 and TRBJ1-1, with D tentatively TRBD1 (6 bases). Per the germline V gene, CDR1 is SGHTA and CDR2 is FQGNSA. Trimming shortened V by 1 base and J by 11 bases, and 14 bases separated the two germline ends. This CDR3 has 13 amino acids. CDR3 loop: CASSLEGTRGAFF. The DNA for the CDR3 is TGTGCCAGCAGCTTAGAGGGGACGAGGGGGGCTTTCTTT.

The rearrangement joins TRBV7-2 to TRBJ1-1; weak D call: TRBD1 (6 bases). Germline values: CDR1 SGHTA, CDR2 FQGNSA. The V end was cut by 3 bases, the J end by 7 bases, with 12 bases between. The CDR3 extends over 13 amino acids. The CDR3 nucleotides are TGTGCCAGCAGCTTCAAGACAGGCGGTGAAGCTTTCTTT. Translated: CASSFKTGGEAFF.

The chain links TRBV19 to TRBJ2-7, with D hard to call. The CDR3 runs to 12 residues. Trimming removed 5 bases at V and 4 bases at J, with 9 bases between. Germline lookup yields CDR1 LNHDA and CDR2 SQIVND (reference sequence). The DNA of the CDR3 is TGTGCCAGTAGTGGCGCACAGTACGAGCAGTACTTC. This translates into CASSGAQYEQYF.

This chain joins TRBV4-3 and TRBJ1-3; 8 nucleotides agree with TRBD1. V trimming: 3 bases; J trimming: 3 bases; junction bases outside the gene matches: 4. In germline, CDR1 is LGHNA, CDR2 YSLEER. The CDR3 has 15 amino acids. The CDR3: CASSQGTGRGNTIYF. The DNA of the CDR3 is TGCGCCAGCAGCCAGGGGACAGGTCGTGGAAACACCATATATTTT.

The chain employs TRBV2 and TRBJ2-1; D unresolved. Germline assignment: CDR1 SNHLY and CDR2 FYNNEI. The length of the CDR3 is 14 residues. V gave up 7 bases and J gave up 5 bases, with 15 bases separating them. The CDR3 nucleotides are TGTGCCAGCACTTTTTTGGTAGTCGACAATGAGCAGTTCTTC. It translates to CASTFLVVDNEQFF.

There are many counts of this clone. The chain uses TRBV28 and TRBJ2-2, with 11 bases that match TRBD2. CDR1 MDHEN and CDR2 SYDVKM come from the germline V gene. This CDR3 spans 19 amino acids. V trimming: 2 bases; J trimming: 0 bases; junction bases outside the gene matches: 8. The CDR3 DNA reads TGTGCCAGCAGTTTAGAGGCTAGCGGGGGGTTTGCGAACACCGGGGAGCTGTTTTTT. Protein: CASSLEASGGFANTGELFF.

The gene calls are TRBV7-2 and TRBJ1-6; 7 bases fit TRBD1. V lost 1 base, J lost 7 bases, and 4 bases stayed unmatched. CDR3 length: 15 residues. From germline, CDR1 is SGHTA and CDR2 FQGNSA. This CDR3 reads CASSLVGTENSPLHF. As DNA, the CDR3 is TGTGCCAGCAGCTTAGTCGGGACAGAAAATTCACCCCTCCACTTT.

J is TRBJ1-1 and V is TRBV30; weak D call: TRBD1 (5 bases). Germline V lookup: CDR1 GTSNPN, CDR2 SVGIG (reference sequence). The CDR3 sequence is 14 residues long. The germline V and J ends were trimmed by 0 bases and 5 bases, with 13 bases remaining between them. The CDR3 loop is CAWSVRSGGTEAFF. Written as DNA, the CDR3 is TGTGCCTGGAGTGTACGGAGCGGGGGGACTGAAGCTTTCTTT. Complete variable domain (other parts from reference TRBV30 and TRBJ1-1): SQTIHQWPATLVQPVGSPLSLECTVEGTSNPNLYWYRQAAGRGLQLLFYSVGIGQISSEVPQNLSASRPQDRQFILSSKKLLLSDSGFYLCAWSVRSGGTEAFFGQGTRLTVV.

This clone was found a few times. CDR3 bases: TGTGCCACCAGCAGGGACAGGGTGAGCTATGGCTACACCTTC. Translation: CATSRDRVSYGYTF. V usage is TRBV15 and J usage is TRBJ1-2; 8 positions agree with TRBD1. V lost 3 bases and J lost 4; bases outside the gene matches: 4. Germline V lookup: CDR1 LNHNV, CDR2 YYDKDF (reference sequence). CDR3 length: 14 residues.